These 2 T cell receptor beta chains originate from one sample sequenced in a study of T cells in Graves' hyperthyroidism and ophthalmopathy. Amplified TCR beta CDR3 regions derived from RNA transcripts. During a first-round RT-PCR of the TCR CDR3, the HTBI primer set was used. TCRdb re-called the multiplex PCR reads with MiXCR, one entry per CDR3 protein. The sample includes some 800,000 distinct CDR3 sequences, about two fifths of them seen just once. The sequenced material came from blood. The receptors derive from a man younger than 35 with Graves' hyperthyroidism.

This clonotype was recorded at least ten times. The chain carries TRBV15 and TRBJ2-2; D is ambiguous. The V end was cut by 5 bases, the J end by 3 bases, with 13 bases between. The CDR3 extends over 15 amino acids. Germline V gene data show CDR1 as LNHNV and CDR2 as YYDKDF (reference sequence). The CDR3 reads CATSLWAEDTGELFF. The DNA of the CDR3 is TGTGCCACCAGCTTATGGGCAGAAGACACCGGGGAGCTGTTTTTT. The full variable domain, in which reference TRBV15 and TRBJ2-2 provide the parts outside the CDR3, is DAMVIQNPRYQVTQFGKPVTLSCSQTLNHNVMYWYQQKSSQAPKLLFHYYDKDFNNEADTPDNFQSRRPNTSFCFLDIRSPGLGDTAMYLCATSLWAEDTGELFFGEGSRLTVL.

This clonotype was observed many times. The chain carries TRBV20-1 and TRBJ2-5; D is uncertain. The ends were cut back, 3 bases at V and 5 bases at J, with 10 bases in the middle. CDR1 is DFQATT and CDR2 is SNEGSKA in the germline V gene (reference sequence). This CDR3 region has 12 residues. The chain's CDR3 is CSASTPRETQYF. CDR3 bases: TGCAGTGCTAGCACCCCTCGGGAGACCCAGTACTTC.